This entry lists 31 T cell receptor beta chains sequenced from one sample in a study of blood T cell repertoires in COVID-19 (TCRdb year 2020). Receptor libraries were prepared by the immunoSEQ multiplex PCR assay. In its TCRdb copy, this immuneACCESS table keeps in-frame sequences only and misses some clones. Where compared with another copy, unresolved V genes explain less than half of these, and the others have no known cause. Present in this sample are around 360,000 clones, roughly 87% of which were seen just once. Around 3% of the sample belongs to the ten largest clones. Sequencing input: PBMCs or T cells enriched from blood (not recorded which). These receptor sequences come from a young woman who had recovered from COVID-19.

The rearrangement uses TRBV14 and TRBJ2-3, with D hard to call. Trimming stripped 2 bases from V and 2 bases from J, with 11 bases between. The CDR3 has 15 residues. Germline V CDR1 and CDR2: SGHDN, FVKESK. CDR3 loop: CASSQREFSTDTQYF. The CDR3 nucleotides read TGTGCCAGCAGCCAACGTGAGTTCTCCACAGATACGCAGTATTTT.

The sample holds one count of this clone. As DNA, the CDR3 is TGCAGCGTGACCGGGACTAGCGCTGACAATGAGCAGTTCTTC. Protein: CSVTGTSADNEQFF. V usage is TRBV29-1 and J usage is TRBJ2-1, with 10 bases lining up with TRBD2. The CDR3 contains 14 residues. Germline CDR1 is SQVTM and CDR2 is ANQGSEA. With V trimmed by 6 bases and J by 5 bases, 7 bases remained unmatched.

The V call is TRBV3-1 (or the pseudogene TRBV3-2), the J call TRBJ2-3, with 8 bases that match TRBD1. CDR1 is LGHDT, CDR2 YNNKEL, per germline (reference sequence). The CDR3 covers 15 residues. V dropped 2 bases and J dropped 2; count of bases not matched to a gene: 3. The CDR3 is CASSQPGQDTDTQYF. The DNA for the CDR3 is TGTGCCAGCAGCCAACCGGGACAGGACACAGATACGCAGTATTTT.

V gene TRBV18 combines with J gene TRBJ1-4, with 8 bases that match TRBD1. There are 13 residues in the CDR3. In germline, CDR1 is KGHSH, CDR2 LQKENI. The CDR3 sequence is CPPTETGVEKLFF. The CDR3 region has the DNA TGTCCTCCAACCGAGACAGGGGTTGAAAAACTGTTTTTT.

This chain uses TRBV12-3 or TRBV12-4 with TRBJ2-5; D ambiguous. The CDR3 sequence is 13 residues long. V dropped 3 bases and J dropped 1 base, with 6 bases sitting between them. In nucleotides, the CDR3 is TGTGCCAGCAGTTTTACGGTCCAAGAGACCCAGTACTTC. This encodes CASSFTVQETQYF.

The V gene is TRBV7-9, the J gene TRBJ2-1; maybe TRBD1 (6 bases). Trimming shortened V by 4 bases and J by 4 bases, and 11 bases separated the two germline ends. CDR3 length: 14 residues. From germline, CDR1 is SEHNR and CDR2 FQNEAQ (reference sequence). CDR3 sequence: CASSWTDSYNEQFF. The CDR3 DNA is TGTGCCAGCAGCTGGACAGACTCTTACAATGAGCAGTTCTTC. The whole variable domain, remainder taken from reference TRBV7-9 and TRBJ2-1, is DTGVSQNPRHKITKRGQNVTFRCDPISEHNRLYWYRQTLGQGPEFLTYFQNEAQLEKSRLLSDRFSAERPKGSFSTLEIQRTEQGDSAMYLCASSWTDSYNEQFFGPGTRLTVL.

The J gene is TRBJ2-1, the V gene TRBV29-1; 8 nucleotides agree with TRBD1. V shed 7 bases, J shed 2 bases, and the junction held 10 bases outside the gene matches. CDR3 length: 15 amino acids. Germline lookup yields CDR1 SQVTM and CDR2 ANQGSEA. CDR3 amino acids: CSAHGTGRTYNEQFF. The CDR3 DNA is TGCAGCGCTCACGGGACAGGACGGACCTACAATGAGCAGTTCTTC.

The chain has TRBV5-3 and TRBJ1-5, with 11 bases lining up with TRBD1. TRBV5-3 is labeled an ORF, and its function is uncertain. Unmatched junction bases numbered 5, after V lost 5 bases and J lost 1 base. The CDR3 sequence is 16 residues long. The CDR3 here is CARSQDRGQSNQPQHF. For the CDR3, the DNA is TGTGCCAGAAGTCAGGACAGGGGGCAAAGCAATCAGCCCCAGCATTTT.

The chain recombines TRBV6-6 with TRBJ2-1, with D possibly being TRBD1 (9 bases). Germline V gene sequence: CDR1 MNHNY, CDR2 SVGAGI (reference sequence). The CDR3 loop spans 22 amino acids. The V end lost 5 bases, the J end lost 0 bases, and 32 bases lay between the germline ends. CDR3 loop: CASSLPDRGSSGPPSSYNEQFF. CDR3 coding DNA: TGTGCCAGCAGTCTACCGGACAGGGGTTCTAGCGGGCCCCCGAGCTCCTACAATGAGCAGTTCTTC.

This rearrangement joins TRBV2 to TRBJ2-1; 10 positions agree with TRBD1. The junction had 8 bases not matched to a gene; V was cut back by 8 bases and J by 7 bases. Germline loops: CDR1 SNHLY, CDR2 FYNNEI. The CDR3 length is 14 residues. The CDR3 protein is CASAGTGAANEQFF. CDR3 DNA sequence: TGTGCCAGCGCAGGGACAGGGGCGGCAAATGAGCAGTTCTTC. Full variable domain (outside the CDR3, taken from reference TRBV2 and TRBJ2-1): EPEVTQTPSHQVTQMGQEVILRCVPISNHLYFYWYRQILGQKVEFLVSFYNNEISEKSEIFDDQFSVERPDGSNFTLKIRSTKLEDSAMYFCASAGTGAANEQFFGPGTRLTVL.

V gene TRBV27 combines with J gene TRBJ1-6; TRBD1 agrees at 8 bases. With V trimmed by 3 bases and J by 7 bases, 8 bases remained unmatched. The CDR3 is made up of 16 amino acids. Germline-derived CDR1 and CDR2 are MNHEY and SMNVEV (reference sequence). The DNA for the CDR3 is TGTGCCAGCAGTTTTGATAGGGACAGGAGAAATTCACCCCTCCACTTT. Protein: CASSFDRDRRNSPLHF.

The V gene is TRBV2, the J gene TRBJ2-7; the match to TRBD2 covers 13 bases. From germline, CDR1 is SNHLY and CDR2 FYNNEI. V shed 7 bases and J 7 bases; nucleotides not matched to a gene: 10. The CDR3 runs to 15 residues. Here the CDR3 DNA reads TGTGCCAGCATGACTAGCGGGGGGACCTTCGGGGAGCAGTACTTC. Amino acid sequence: CASMTSGGTFGEQYF. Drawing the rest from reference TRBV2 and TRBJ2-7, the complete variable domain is EPEVTQTPSHQVTQMGQEVILRCVPISNHLYFYWYRQILGQKVEFLVSFYNNEISEKSEIFDDQFSVERPDGSNFTLKIRSTKLEDSAMYFCASMTSGGTFGEQYFGPGTRLTVT.

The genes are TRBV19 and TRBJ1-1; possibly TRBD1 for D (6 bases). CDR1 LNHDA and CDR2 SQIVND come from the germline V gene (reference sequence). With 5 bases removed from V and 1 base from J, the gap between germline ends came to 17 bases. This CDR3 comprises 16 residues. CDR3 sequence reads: CASSFLPGTPNTEAFF. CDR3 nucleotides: TGTGCCAGTAGTTTCCTTCCCGGGACACCGAACACTGAAGCTTTCTTT.

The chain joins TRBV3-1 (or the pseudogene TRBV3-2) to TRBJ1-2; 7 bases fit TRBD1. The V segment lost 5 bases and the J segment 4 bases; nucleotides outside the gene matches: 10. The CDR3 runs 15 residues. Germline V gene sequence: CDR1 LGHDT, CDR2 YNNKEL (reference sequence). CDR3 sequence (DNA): TGTGCCAGCAGCTCCCGGGACAGTGCTTTCTATGGCTACACCTTC. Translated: CASSSRDSAFYGYTF.

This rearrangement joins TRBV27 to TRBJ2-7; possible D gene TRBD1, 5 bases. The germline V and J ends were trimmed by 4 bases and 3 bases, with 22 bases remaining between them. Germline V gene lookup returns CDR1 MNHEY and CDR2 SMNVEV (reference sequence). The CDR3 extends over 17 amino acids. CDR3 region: CASSSTSWQGLFYEQYF. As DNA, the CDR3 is TGTGCCAGCAGTTCCACCTCCTGGCAGGGTCTATTCTACGAGCAGTACTTC.

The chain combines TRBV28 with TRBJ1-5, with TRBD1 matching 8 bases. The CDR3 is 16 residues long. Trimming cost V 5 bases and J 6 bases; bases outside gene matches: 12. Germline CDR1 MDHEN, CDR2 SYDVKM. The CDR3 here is CASSPPWQGAGQPQHF. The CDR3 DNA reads TGTGCCAGCAGTCCGCCCTGGCAGGGGGCAGGTCAGCCCCAGCATTTT. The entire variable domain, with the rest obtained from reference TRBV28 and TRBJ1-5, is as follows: DVKVTQSSRYLVKRTGEKVFLECVQDMDHENMFWYRQDPGLGLRLIYFSYDVKMKEKGDIPEGYSVSREKKERFSLILESASTNQTSMYLCASSPPWQGAGQPQHFGDGTRLSIL.

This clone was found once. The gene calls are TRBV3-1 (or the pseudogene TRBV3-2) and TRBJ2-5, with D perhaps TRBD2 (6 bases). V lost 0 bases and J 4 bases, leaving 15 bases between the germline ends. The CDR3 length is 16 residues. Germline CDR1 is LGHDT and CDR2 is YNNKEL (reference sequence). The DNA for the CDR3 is TGTGCCAGCAGCCAAGACCGGCAGGGACTCGGAGAGACCCAGTACTTC. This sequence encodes CASSQDRQGLGETQYF.

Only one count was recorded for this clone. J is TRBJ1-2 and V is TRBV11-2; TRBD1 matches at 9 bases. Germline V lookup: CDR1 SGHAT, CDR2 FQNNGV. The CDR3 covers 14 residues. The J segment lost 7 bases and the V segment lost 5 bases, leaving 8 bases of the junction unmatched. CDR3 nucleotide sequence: TGTGCCAGCAGCCCGAGACAGGGGGGGCCTGGCTACACCTTC. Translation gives CASSPRQGGPGYTF.

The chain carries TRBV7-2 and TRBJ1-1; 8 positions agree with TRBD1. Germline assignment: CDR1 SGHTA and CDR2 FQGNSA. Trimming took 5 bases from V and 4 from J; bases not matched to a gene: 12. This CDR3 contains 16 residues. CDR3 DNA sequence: TGTGCCAGCAGCCCCGAGCAGGGGGCGCCGACCACTGAAGCTTTCTTT. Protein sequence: CASSPEQGAPTTEAFF.

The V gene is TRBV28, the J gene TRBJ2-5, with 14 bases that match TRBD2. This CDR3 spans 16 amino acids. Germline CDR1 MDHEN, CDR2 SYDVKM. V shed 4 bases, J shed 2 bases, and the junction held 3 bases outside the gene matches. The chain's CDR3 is CASSSTSGRGQETQYF. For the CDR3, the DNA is TGTGCCAGCAGTTCGACTAGCGGGAGGGGTCAAGAGACCCAGTACTTC.

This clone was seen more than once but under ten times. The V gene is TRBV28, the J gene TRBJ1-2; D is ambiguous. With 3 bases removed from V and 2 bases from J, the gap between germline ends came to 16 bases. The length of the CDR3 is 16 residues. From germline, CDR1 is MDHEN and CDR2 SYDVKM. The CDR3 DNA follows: TGTGCCAGCAGTTTCCCTTTATCGACAATAAACTATGGCTACACCTTC. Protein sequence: CASSFPLSTINYGYTF.

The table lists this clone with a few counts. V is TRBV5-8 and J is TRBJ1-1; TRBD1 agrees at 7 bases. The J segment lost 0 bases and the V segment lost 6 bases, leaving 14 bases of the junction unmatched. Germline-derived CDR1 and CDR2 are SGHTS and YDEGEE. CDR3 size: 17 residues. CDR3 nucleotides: TGTGCCAGCACATTCGGGGTAACAGGGGTGGTGAACACTGAAGCTTTCTTT. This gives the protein CASTFGVTGVVNTEAFF.

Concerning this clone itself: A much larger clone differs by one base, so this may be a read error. DNA of the CDR3: TGTGCCAGCAGTTTCGGACAGAACACTGAAGCTTTCTTT. Translated: CASSFGQNTEAFF. V usage is TRBV12-3 or TRBV12-4 and J usage is TRBJ1-1, with D tentatively TRBD1 (5 bases). The CDR3 is 13 residues long. V was clipped by 3 bases and J by 1 base, with 6 bases between them.

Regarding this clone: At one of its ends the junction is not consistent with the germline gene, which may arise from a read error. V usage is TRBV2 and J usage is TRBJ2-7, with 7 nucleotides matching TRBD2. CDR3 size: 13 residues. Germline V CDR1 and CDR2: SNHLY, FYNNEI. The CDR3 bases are TGTGCCAGCAGTGATATGCTAGCGGATACAACACCCTTC. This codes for CASSDMLADTTPF.

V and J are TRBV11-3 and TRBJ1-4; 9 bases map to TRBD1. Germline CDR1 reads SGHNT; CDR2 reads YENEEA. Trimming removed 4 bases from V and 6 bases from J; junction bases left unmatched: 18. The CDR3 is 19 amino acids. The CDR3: CASSSLLPGQGSLDEKLFF. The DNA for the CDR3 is TGTGCCAGCAGCTCACTCCTCCCAGGACAGGGGTCATTAGATGAAAAACTGTTTTTT.

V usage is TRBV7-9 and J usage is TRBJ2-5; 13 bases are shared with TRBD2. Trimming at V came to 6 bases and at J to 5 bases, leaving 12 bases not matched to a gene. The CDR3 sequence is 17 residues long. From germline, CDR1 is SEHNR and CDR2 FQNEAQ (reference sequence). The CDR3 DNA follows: TGTGCCAGCAGTCCAGGACTAGCGGGAGCGGTGAGGGAGACCCAGTACTTC. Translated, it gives CASSPGLAGAVRETQYF.

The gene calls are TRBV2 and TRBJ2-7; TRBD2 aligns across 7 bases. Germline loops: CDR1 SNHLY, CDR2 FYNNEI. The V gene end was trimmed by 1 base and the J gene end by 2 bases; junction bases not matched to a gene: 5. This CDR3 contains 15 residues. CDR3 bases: TGTGCCAGCAGTGAAGGGCCTAGCGGAACCTACGAGCAGTACTTC. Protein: CASSEGPSGTYEQYF.

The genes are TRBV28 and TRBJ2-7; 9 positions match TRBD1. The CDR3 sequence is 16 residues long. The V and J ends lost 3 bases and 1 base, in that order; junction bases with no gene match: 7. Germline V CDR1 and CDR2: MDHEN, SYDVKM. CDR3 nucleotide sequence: TGTGCCAGCAGTTTTTTGCCGGGACAGGGTTCCTACGAGCAGTACTTC. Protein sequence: CASSFLPGQGSYEQYF.

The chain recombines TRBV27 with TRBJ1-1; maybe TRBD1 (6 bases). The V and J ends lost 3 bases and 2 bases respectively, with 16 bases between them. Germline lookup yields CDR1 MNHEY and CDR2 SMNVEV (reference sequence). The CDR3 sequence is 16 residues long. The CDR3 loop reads CASSFVGHPDNTEAFF. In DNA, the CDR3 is TGTGCCAGCAGTTTTGTGGGACACCCGGATAACACTGAAGCTTTCTTT.

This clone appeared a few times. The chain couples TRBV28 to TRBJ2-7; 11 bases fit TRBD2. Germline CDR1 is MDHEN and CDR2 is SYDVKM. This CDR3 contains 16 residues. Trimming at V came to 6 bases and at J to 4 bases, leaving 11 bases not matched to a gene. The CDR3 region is CASRPGTSGFVYEQYF. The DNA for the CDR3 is TGTGCCAGCAGGCCCGGGACTAGCGGATTCGTGTACGAGCAGTACTTC.

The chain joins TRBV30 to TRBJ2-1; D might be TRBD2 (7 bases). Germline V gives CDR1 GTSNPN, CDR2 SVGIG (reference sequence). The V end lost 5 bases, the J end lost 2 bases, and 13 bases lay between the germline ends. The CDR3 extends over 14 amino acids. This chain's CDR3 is CAWGLGGAYNEQFF. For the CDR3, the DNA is TGTGCCTGGGGGTTAGGGGGGGCCTACAATGAGCAGTTCTTC.